Below, one T cell receptor (beta chain) is given with its context. This clone's antigen is unknown. No base quality values were provided; no much bigger clone lies one nucleotide off. The data belong to a study of blood T cell repertoires in COVID-19 (TCRdb year 2020). With regard to the full study: Samples from collaborators originated in the United States, Italy and Spain and spanned both the acute and convalescent phases of COVID-19. A freely available public database, intended as a resource for researchers studying the immune response to SARS-CoV-2, is where the repertoires were released. Deeply sampled blood TCRbeta repertoires from subjects exposed to, actively infected with, or recovered from COVID-19 were included in the dataset. Where available, HLA class I and class II types were taken from metadata supplied by the sample provider and were not determined by assay-based typing. The prospective study material was composed of cDNA or gDNA derived from T cells, B-cell-depleted T cells, or PBMCs. Samples came from the ongoing ImmuneRACE study (first 160 participants) plus 1,254 subjects from 6 global collaborators. A de-identified subject ID, COVID-19 status, age in years and sex were almost always included in the sample metadata. Overall study results and their limits: The quantity of clinical and demographic metadata differed by source and by participant and was supplied without curation.

The collaborating institutions used their own protocols to collect whole blood in K2EDTA tubes. For TCRbeta analysis, collaborators shipped samples as frozen whole blood, isolated PBMCs, or DNA extracted from either of those sample types. V lost 6 bases and J lost 7 bases; the stretch between them is 12 bases long. The CDR3, from cysteine to phenylalanine, totals 13 residues. Only the CDR3 part of the read is kept: 39 bases, read in frame from the first base. From a lookup of the germline V gene (reference sequence), CDR1 and CDR2 are LNHDA and SQIVND. TCRbeta CDR3 regions were amplified from genomic DNA using the immunoSEQ Assay, a bias-controlled multiplex PCR. The authors' pipeline ran thus. The number of nucleated cells in each sample was estimated from the amplification of reference gene primers within the assay. Sequence reads were collapsed and filtered to measure the absolute abundance of every unique TCRbeta CDR3 rearrangement. For each sample, productive Simpson clonality was calculated by taking the square root of Simpson's diversity index across productive rearrangements. Held by TCRdb, this immuneACCESS table contains in-frame sequences only and omits some clones. Under half of the omission traces to an unresolved V gene where checked; the cause of the rest is unknown. D and trimming were read from the DNA, whereas the V and J calls and clone size are those reported in that table. This sample holds 200,000 to 250,000 clones; approximately 80% were observed only once. Of the sample, roughly 3.2% falls within the top ten clones.

This receptor was obtained from a woman aged 18-29 years with acute or convalescent COVID-19. The V and J segments used are TRBV19 and TRBJ1-4; perhaps TRBD1 is the D gene, with 5 bases matching. The sequenced sample was peripheral blood. DNA sequence: TGTGCCAGTAGCCCAGGGATGACTGAAAAACTGTTTTTT. The encoded protein is CASSPGMTEKLFF.